This TCR beta chain was captured by sequencing in a study of T-cell memory formation after mild COVID-19. Whole-study context: In these data, TCR clusters were largely donor specific.

Using its own MiXCR run on the 5' RACE reads, TCRdb lists one record per CDR3 protein. The table shows about 60,000 distinct CDR3 sequences, with 10% to 15% occurring only once. As regards this clonotype: Antigen specificity is unknown.

Trimming left V 1 base short and J 4 bases short, with 11 bases between. CDR1 SGHRS and CDR2 YFSETQ come from the germline V gene. There are 14 residues in the CDR3. Study-wide points: CD4/CD8 balance held among clones contracting day 15 to 85, and later expanders leaned CD4+. The CD4+ clones that contracted clustered mainly within CM and EM, and the CD8+ clones concentrated in EMRA.

Material: PBMCs or a T cell subset sorted from them (not recorded which). The chain employs TRBV5-1 and TRBJ1-1; D is perhaps TRBD1 (5 bases). This receptor was obtained from a man aged 18 to 30 who had mild COVID-19 (a few samples of this study predate the infection). Cell type and time point are not known. The CDR3 loop is CASSLLGPSTEAFF. The CDR3 region has the DNA TGCGCCAGCAGCTTGTTGGGACCGTCCACTGAAGCTTTCTTT.